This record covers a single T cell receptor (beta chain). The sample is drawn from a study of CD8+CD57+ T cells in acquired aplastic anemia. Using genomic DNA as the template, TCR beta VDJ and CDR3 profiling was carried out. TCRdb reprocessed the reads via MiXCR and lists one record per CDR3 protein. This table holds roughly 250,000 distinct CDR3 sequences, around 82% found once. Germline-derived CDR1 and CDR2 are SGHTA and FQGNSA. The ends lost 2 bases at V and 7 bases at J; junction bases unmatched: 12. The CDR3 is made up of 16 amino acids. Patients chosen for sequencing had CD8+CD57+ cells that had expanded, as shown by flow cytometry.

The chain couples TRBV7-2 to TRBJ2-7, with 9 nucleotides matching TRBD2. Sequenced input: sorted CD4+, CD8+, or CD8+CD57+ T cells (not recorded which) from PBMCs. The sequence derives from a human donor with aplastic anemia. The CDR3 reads CASSLPASGNLVEQYV. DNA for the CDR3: TGTGCCAGCAGCTTACCGGCTAGCGGGAACTTGGTAGAGCAGTACGTC.